This note documents a single T cell receptor (beta chain) sequence. Both 60 Vbeta primers and 13 Jbeta primers went into the PCR. TCRdb keeps only in-frame clones here, not all; method: immunoSEQ multiplex PCR. The table shows approximately 180,000 clones, with approximately 84% occurring only once. These data originate in a study of cytomegalovirus exposure and HLA in healthy donors. CDR3 length: 16 amino acids. Per germline, CDR1 SGDLS and CDR2 YYNGEE. Trimming stripped 5 bases from V and 2 bases from J, with 14 bases between. V is TRBV9 and J is TRBJ2-6; D perhaps matches TRBD2 (6 bases). This clonotype was sampled from a man younger than 35 in good health and CMV-seronegative. Sequencing used PBMCs. The CDR3 DNA reads TGTGCCAGCAGAGGCAGGGAGGTCACTGGGGCCAACGTCCTGACTTTC. Translating it yields CASRGREVTGANVLTF.